These T cell receptor beta chains were read from a single sample in a study of blood T cell repertoires in COVID-19. Sequenced by immunoSEQ multiplex PCR; TCRdb stores in-frame clones only, minus some. The data contain more than 150,000 clones, roughly 87% of them singletons. The sequenced sample consisted of PBMCs or T cells enriched from blood (not recorded which). The origin of the receptors is a man aged 50-59 years who had recovered from COVID-19. Each CDR3 is given with its conserved first and last residue. The D gene is left open where the match is weak. The size entry is marked missing in some rows and otherwise reads once, few, many or a size class.

clone size: .
J gene: TRBJ2-1
V gene: TRBV18
D gene: .
CDR3 DNA: TGTGCCAGCTCACCACTCCAGGGCAATGAGCAGTTCTTC
CDR3 protein: CASSPLQGNEQFF

clone size: few
J gene: TRBJ2-7
V gene: TRBV5-4
D gene: .
CDR3 DNA: TGTGCCAGCAGCTTGGAATCCGGGGGCTACGAGCAGTACTTC
CDR3 protein: CASSLESGGYEQYF

clone size: .
J gene: TRBJ2-2
V gene: TRBV28
D gene: .
CDR3 DNA: TGTGCCAGCAGCCCCTCGGGACTGTACACCGGGGAGCTGTTTTTT
CDR3 protein: CASSPSGLYTGELFF

clone size: .
J gene: TRBJ1-5
V gene: TRBV5-4
D gene: .
CDR3 DNA: TGTGCCAGCAGCTTTCATGTGGGGAGCCCCCGTGGTAGCAATCAGCCCCAGCATTTT
CDR3 protein: CASSFHVGSPRGSNQPQHF

clone size: .
J gene: TRBJ2-3
V gene: TRBV5-1
D gene: TRBD2
CDR3 DNA: TGCGCCAGCAGCTTGATTCCCCAAACTAGCGGGCTTACAGATACGCAGTATTTT
CDR3 protein: CASSLIPQTSGLTDTQYF

clone size: once
J gene: TRBJ2-2
V gene: TRBV9
D gene: TRBD2
CDR3 DNA: TGTGCCAGCAGCGTAGTGACTAGCGGGCCCGGGGAGCTGTTTTTT
CDR3 protein: CASSVVTSGPGELFF

clone size: .
J gene: TRBJ1-1
V gene: TRBV11-3
D gene: TRBD1
CDR3 DNA: TGTGCCAGCAGCTCGGGACAGCAGAACACTGAAGCTTTCTTT
CDR3 protein: CASSSGQQNTEAFF

clone size: .
J gene: TRBJ2-2
V gene: TRBV3-1/TRBV3-2
D gene: TRBD2
CDR3 DNA: TGTGCCAGCAGCCATGGGACTAGCGGGAGTAAAACCGGGGAGCTGTTTTTT
CDR3 protein: CASSHGTSGSKTGELFF

clone size: .
J gene: TRBJ2-3
V gene: TRBV3-1/TRBV3-2
D gene: .
CDR3 DNA: TGTGCCAGCAGCCAAGATCCGACACCCAAGGATACGCAGTATTTT
CDR3 protein: CASSQDPTPKDTQYF

clone size: .
J gene: TRBJ1-4
V gene: TRBV27
D gene: TRBD1
CDR3 DNA: TGTGCCAGCAGCCGGACCGGGACAGGGGGTGAAAAACTGTTTTTT
CDR3 protein: CASSRTGTGGEKLFF

clone size: .
J gene: TRBJ2-7
V gene: TRBV20-1
D gene: .
CDR3 DNA: TGCAGTGCTTCAGATTACGAGCAGTACTTC
CDR3 protein: CSASDYEQYF

clone size: once
J gene: TRBJ1-6
V gene: TRBV30
D gene: .
CDR3 DNA: TGTGCCTGGAGTGTAGGGGACAAAAGGTTTGCGGGTTCACCCCTCCACTTT
CDR3 protein: CAWSVGDKRFAGSPLHF

clone size: .
J gene: TRBJ1-2
V gene: TRBV25-1
D gene: TRBD1
CDR3 DNA: TGTGCCAGCAGTGGCTTCGGACAGGGGGACGACTATGGCTACACCTTC
CDR3 protein: CASSGFGQGDDYGYTF

clone size: .
J gene: TRBJ2-7
V gene: TRBV5-1
D gene: TRBD1
CDR3 DNA: TGCGCCAGCAGCTTGGGAGGGGGACAGACCACTAGGAACGAGCAGTACTTC
CDR3 protein: CASSLGGGQTTRNEQYF

clone size: few
J gene: TRBJ2-7
V gene: TRBV19
D gene: TRBD2
CDR3 DNA: TGTGCCACCTCGGGAGGAAGTAGATACGAGCAGTACTTC
CDR3 protein: CATSGGSRYEQYF

clone size: .
J gene: TRBJ2-7
V gene: TRBV6-2/TRBV6-3
D gene: TRBD1
CDR3 DNA: TGTGCCAGCAGTCCACAGGACAGGCCCTCGCAGTACTTC
CDR3 protein: CASSPQDRPSQYF

clone size: .
J gene: TRBJ2-5
V gene: TRBV6-6
D gene: TRBD1
CDR3 DNA: TGTGCCAGCAGGCAAGGGACAGGCGACCTCCCGGAGACCCAGTACTTC
CDR3 protein: CASRQGTGDLPETQYF

clone size: .
J gene: TRBJ2-3
V gene: TRBV2
D gene: .
CDR3 DNA: TGTGCCAGCGGAGGCGGGATTAACACAGATACGCAGTATTTT
CDR3 protein: CASGGGINTDTQYF

clone size: .
J gene: TRBJ1-5
V gene: TRBV29-1
D gene: .
CDR3 DNA: TGCAGCGTTGTCGGGGGGGCCAGCAATCAGCCCCAGCATTTT
CDR3 protein: CSVVGGASNQPQHF

clone size: once
J gene: TRBJ2-5
V gene: TRBV20-1
D gene: .
CDR3 DNA: TGCAGTGCTAGTTTCGTAGAGACCCAGTACTTC
CDR3 protein: CSASFVETQYF

clone size: .
J gene: TRBJ1-3
V gene: TRBV5-1
D gene: .
CDR3 DNA: TGCGCCAGCAGCGGCCCCGGGAGCTCTGGAAACACCATATATTTT
CDR3 protein: CASSGPGSSGNTIYF

clone size: .
J gene: TRBJ2-7
V gene: TRBV14
D gene: TRBD1
CDR3 DNA: TGTGCCAGCAGCCAAATATTTCAGGGGGCCTACGAGCAGTACTTC
CDR3 protein: CASSQIFQGAYEQYF

clone size: .
J gene: TRBJ1-2
V gene: TRBV28
D gene: TRBD1
CDR3 DNA: TGTGCCAGCAGTTTACCGGACAGGGGGACACGGCGCCTAATGGGCTACACCTTC
CDR3 protein: CASSLPDRGTRRLMGYTF

clone size: .
J gene: TRBJ1-1
V gene: TRBV19
D gene: TRBD1
CDR3 DNA: TGTGCCAGTAGTTCCGGGACAGGCACCGCGTTGAACACTGAAGCTTTCTTT
CDR3 protein: CASSSGTGTALNTEAFF

clone size: .
J gene: TRBJ1-4
V gene: TRBV28
D gene: .
CDR3 DNA: TGTGCCAGCAGTTTATCTGGCCCATCGGGACTCATTAATGAAAAACTGTTTTTT
CDR3 protein: CASSLSGPSGLINEKLFF

clone size: .
J gene: TRBJ1-3
V gene: TRBV3-1/TRBV3-2
D gene: .
CDR3 DNA: TGTGCCAGCAGCCAGTTCAGGGACAAGAGCTCTGGAAACACCATATATTTT
CDR3 protein: CASSQFRDKSSGNTIYF

clone size: once
J gene: TRBJ2-5
V gene: TRBV5-5
D gene: TRBD2
CDR3 DNA: TGTGCCAGCAGACCTGTAGCGGGGGGGCTAGAGACCCAGTACTTC
CDR3 protein: CASRPVAGGLETQYF

clone size: once
J gene: TRBJ1-2
V gene: TRBV12-3/TRBV12-4
D gene: .
CDR3 DNA: TGTGCCAGCAGTACGTACAGGGATAGCTACACCTTC
CDR3 protein: CASSTYRDSYTF

clone size: .
J gene: TRBJ1-1
V gene: TRBV5-1
D gene: TRBD1
CDR3 DNA: TGCGCCAGCAGCCGGGACAGGACTGAAGCTTTCTTT
CDR3 protein: CASSRDRTEAFF